One and the same sample provided the 29 T cell receptor beta chains below, sequenced in a study of cytomegalovirus exposure and HLA in healthy donors. The PCR employed 60 Vbeta primers together with 13 Jbeta primers. Method: immunoSEQ multiplex PCR; TCRdb's copy keeps in-frame clones and lacks some. This sample yields about 59,000 clones, of which 75% to 85% are seen a single time; approximately 1.5% belongs to the top ten. Sequencing was carried out using PBMCs. These receptors originate from a human donor in good health.

The chain links TRBV9 to TRBJ2-2; 10 positions match TRBD1. V shed 2 bases and J 4 bases; nucleotides not matched to a gene: 5. This CDR3 has 16 residues. CDR1 is SGDLS and CDR2 is YYNGEE in the germline V gene. CDR3 sequence (DNA): TGTGCCAGCAGCGTTCGACAGGGGGCGAGCACCGGGGAGCTGTTTTTT. Protein sequence: CASSVRQGASTGELFF.

Here the CDR3 reads CASSLDTRQGSNTGELFF. The CDR3 DNA sequence: TGCGCCAGCAGCTTGGATACCCGGCAGGGGTCAAACACCGGGGAGCTGTTTTTT. This sequence joins TRBV5-1 and TRBJ2-2, with D perhaps matching TRBD1 (6 bases). The V gene's germline CDR1 is SGHRS and CDR2 YFSETQ. Trimming stripped 0 bases from V and 2 bases from J, with 17 bases between. This CDR3 has 18 amino acids.

The chain is built from TRBV7-2 and TRBJ1-3; perhaps TRBD1 as D (5 bases). In germline, CDR1 is SGHTA, CDR2 FQGNSA. Trimming cost V 7 bases and J 8 bases, with 15 bases left between them. This CDR3 region has 13 residues. CDR3 sequence reads: CASTRLGRDTIYF. The CDR3 DNA sequence: TGTGCCAGCACCCGACTGGGCAGGGACACCATATATTTT.

The CDR3 reads CASSLSGTSSTDTQYF. The CDR3 region has the DNA TGTGCCAGCAGTTTGAGCGGGACGTCCAGCACAGATACGCAGTATTTT. J is TRBJ2-3 and V is TRBV28, with TRBD2 matching over 7 bases. V dropped 3 bases and J dropped 0; count of bases not matched to a gene: 6. This CDR3 has 16 amino acids. CDR1 is MDHEN, CDR2 SYDVKM, per germline.

This chain uses TRBV16 with TRBJ2-7; 9 bases align to TRBD2. Germline lookup yields CDR1 KGHSY and CDR2 FQNENV. V lost 0 bases and J lost 6; bases outside the gene matches: 9. The CDR3 loop spans 16 amino acids. In DNA form, the CDR3 reads TGTGCCAGCAGCCAATCTAGGGCGGGAGGGCCTCGCGAGCAGTACTTC. This gives the protein CASSQSRAGGPREQYF.

The chain is built from TRBV6-6 and TRBJ2-1; 12 bases match TRBD2. The CDR3 has 14 residues. V was clipped by 6 bases and J by 7 bases; unmatched bases: 4. The germline V gene has CDR1 MNHNY and CDR2 SVGAGI (reference sequence). The CDR3 here is CASSGLAGMNEQFF. The CDR3 nucleotides are TGTGCCAGCAGCGGACTAGCGGGAATGAATGAGCAGTTCTTC.

This clone was counted a few times. The chain has TRBV2 and TRBJ2-1, with D unclear. The germline V and J ends were trimmed by 5 bases and 3 bases, with 8 bases remaining between them. This CDR3 has 13 amino acids. Germline CDR1 is SNHLY and CDR2 is FYNNEI. CDR3 residues: CASSLGFYNEQFF. The CDR3 DNA reads TGTGCCAGCAGTCTCGGTTTCTACAATGAGCAGTTCTTC.

The chain combines TRBV9 with TRBJ2-1, with 8 positions matching TRBD1. This CDR3 region has 15 residues. V trimming: 0 bases; J trimming: 4 bases; junction bases outside the gene matches: 3. Looked up from germline, CDR1 is SGDLS and CDR2 is YYNGEE. This chain's CDR3 is CASSVGQGTYNEQFF. As DNA, the CDR3 is TGTGCCAGCAGCGTAGGACAGGGGACTTACAATGAGCAGTTCTTC. The entire variable domain, with the rest obtained from reference TRBV9 and TRBJ2-1, is as follows: DSGVTQTPKHLITATGQRVTLRCSPRSGDLSVYWYQQSLDQGLQFLIQYYNGEERAKGNILERFSAQQFPDLHSELNLSSLELGDSALYFCASSVGQGTYNEQFFGPGTRLTVL.

The chain carries TRBV5-1 and TRBJ2-3; tentative D call: TRBD1 (6 bases). Germline CDR1 and CDR2: SGHRS and YFSETQ. The CDR3 consists of 16 residues. The V end lost 4 bases, the J end lost 0 bases, and 15 bases lay between the germline ends. The CDR3 protein is CASSGVQGPSTDTQYF. In DNA form, the CDR3 reads TGCGCCAGCAGCGGGGTCCAGGGGCCCAGCACAGATACGCAGTATTTT.

The chain employs TRBV4-3 and TRBJ1-2, with D uncertain. Germline loops: CDR1 LGHNA, CDR2 YSLEER. The CDR3 covers 15 residues. The V end was cut by 0 bases, the J end by 2 bases, with 10 bases between. This chain's CDR3 is CASSQDPSGNYGYTF. DNA for the CDR3: TGCGCCAGCAGCCAAGATCCGTCGGGAAACTATGGCTACACCTTC.

The chain recombines TRBV4-3 with TRBJ2-7; 8 bases map to TRBD1. Germline V gives CDR1 LGHNA, CDR2 YSLEER. The CDR3 spans 17 residues. With V trimmed by 0 bases and J by 3 bases, 10 bases remained unmatched. The CDR3 here is CASSQEMPGTGDYEQYF. CDR3 coding DNA: TGCGCCAGCAGCCAAGAGATGCCCGGGACAGGTGACTACGAGCAGTACTTC.

The gene calls are TRBV7-6 and TRBJ2-5, with D uncertain. The DNA end favors TRBJ2-7, so the J call may be wrong. CDR1 and CDR2 from the germline V gene are SGHVS and FNYEAQ. The CDR3 is 13 residues long. DNA for the CDR3: TGTGCCAGCAGCTTAGAGGTGGACTACGAGCAGTACTTC. Translation gives CASSLEVDYEQYF.

The chain combines TRBV10-3 with TRBJ1-2; 9 nucleotides match TRBD1. The ends lost 7 bases at V and 6 bases at J; junction bases unmatched: 9. There are 14 residues in the CDR3. The germline V gene encodes CDR1 ENHRY and CDR2 SYGVKD. The DNA of the CDR3 is TGTGCCATCAACCGGGACAGGGAAGCCCATGGCTACACCTTC. Translation gives CAINRDREAHGYTF.

This chain uses TRBV11-2 with TRBJ2-1; possibly TRBD2 for D (7 bases). Germline lookup yields CDR1 SGHAT and CDR2 FQNNGV. The CDR3 loop spans 15 amino acids. V was trimmed by 7 bases and J by 6 bases, leaving 19 bases between them. The DNA for the CDR3 is TGTGCCAGCACCGCGGGTGGGGGGGCTGGCAATGAGCAGTTCTTC. As protein: CASTAGGGAGNEQFF. The whole variable domain, filled in from reference TRBV11-2 and TRBJ2-1, reads EAGVAQSPRYKIIEKRQSVAFWCNPISGHATLYWYQQILGQGPKLLIQFQNNGVVDDSQLPKDRFSAERLKGVDSTLKIQPAKLEDSAVYLCASTAGGGAGNEQFFGPGTRLTVL.

The chain carries TRBV19 and TRBJ1-5; 9 bases fit TRBD1. V shed 9 bases and J 0 bases; nucleotides not matched to a gene: 9. Germline CDR1 LNHDA, CDR2 SQIVND (reference sequence). This CDR3 spans 16 amino acids. This CDR3 reads CASRDRVWDSNQPQHF. The DNA of the CDR3 is TGTGCCAGCCGGGACAGGGTGTGGGATAGCAATCAGCCCCAGCATTTT.

V is TRBV19 and J is TRBJ1-1; D is undetermined. This CDR3 is 14 amino acids long. V was trimmed by 3 bases and J by 1 base, leaving 9 bases between them. Germline V lookup: CDR1 LNHDA, CDR2 SQIVND (reference sequence). CDR3 sequence reads: CASSMARRNTEAFF. Here the CDR3 DNA reads TGTGCCAGTAGTATGGCCAGGCGGAACACTGAAGCTTTCTTT. Complete variable domain (other parts from reference TRBV19 and TRBJ1-1): DGGITQSPKYLFRKEGQNVTLSCEQNLNHDAMYWYRQDPGQGLRLIYYSQIVNDFQKGDIAEGYSVSREKKESFPLTVTSAQKNPTAFYLCASSMARRNTEAFFGQGTRLTVV.

This clone showed up just once. The chain uses TRBV7-9 and TRBJ1-2, with 9 bases that match TRBD1. The CDR3 sequence is 15 residues long. The V gene's germline CDR1 is SEHNR and CDR2 FQNEAQ (reference sequence). Germline trimming cut 3 bases from V and 8 bases from J; bases unmatched to any gene: 10. The CDR3 DNA reads as TGTGCCAGCAGCTTTATCTGGGGACAGGGAGGCGGCTACACCTTC. Translated, it gives CASSFIWGQGGGYTF.

The chain joins TRBV5-4 to TRBJ2-2, with D maybe TRBD2 (5 bases). Germline V gives CDR1 SGHNT, CDR2 YYREEE (reference sequence). The V gene lost 4 bases and the J gene lost 4 bases, with 8 bases spanning the gap. There are 13 residues in the CDR3. CDR3 in DNA: TGTGCCAGCAGCCTCGGGGTCACCGGGGAGCTGTTTTTT. Amino acid sequence: CASSLGVTGELFF.

The chain combines TRBV30 with TRBJ2-7; 12 bases are shared with TRBD2. CDR3 length equals 16 residues. The germline gives CDR1 GTSNPN, CDR2 SVGIG (reference sequence). The ends lost 2 bases at V and 5 bases at J; junction bases unmatched: 10. CDR3 DNA sequence: TGTGCCTGGAGTCTCGGGCTAGCGGGAGGGCCCGACGAGCAGTACTTC. Its translation: CAWSLGLAGGPDEQYF.

V and J are TRBV7-8 and TRBJ2-1; TRBD2 matches at 7 bases. The CDR3 has 14 amino acids. V shed 5 bases and J 7 bases; nucleotides not matched to a gene: 8. Germline values: CDR1 SGHVS, CDR2 FQNEAQ. This chain's CDR3 is CASSRTSAPNEQFF. In DNA, the CDR3 is TGTGCCAGCAGCAGGACTAGTGCCCCAAATGAGCAGTTCTTC.

In the case of this clone: The same CDR3 arises from other DNA sequences in this sample as well. The chain couples TRBV9 to TRBJ2-1; 11 positions match TRBD2. The CDR3 loop spans 17 amino acids. CDR1 is SGDLS and CDR2 is YYNGEE in the germline V gene. Trimming at V came to 4 bases and at J to 1 base, leaving 7 bases not matched to a gene. CDR3 residues: CASSPRLAGTSYNEQFF. The CDR3 coding sequence is TGTGCCAGCAGCCCCCGACTAGCGGGGACTTCCTACAATGAGCAGTTCTTC.

This clone was observed once. The chain carries TRBV7-9 and TRBJ2-7, with 12 bases lining up with TRBD2. The CDR3 is 19 residues long. The V gene's germline CDR1 is SEHNR and CDR2 FQNEAQ (reference sequence). The trim removed 4 bases at V and 0 bases at J, leaving 13 bases unmatched. CDR3 DNA: TGTGCCAGCAGCTCAGGGTTGACTAGCGGGAGTCCGAGCTCCTACGAGCAGTACTTC. Translating gives CASSSGLTSGSPSSYEQYF.

The chain uses TRBV6-1 and TRBJ1-1; D is possibly TRBD1 (6 bases). V was pared by 4 bases and J by 8 bases, with 11 bases between. The CDR3 extends over 12 amino acids. CDR1 MNHNS and CDR2 SASEGT come from the germline V gene. The CDR3 reads CASSGDRTEAFF. CDR3 in DNA: TGTGCCAGCAGTGGCGACAGGACCGAAGCTTTCTTT.

The CDR3 sequence: CASGGTSGITDTQYF. The CDR3 bases are TGCGCCAGCGGAGGGACTAGCGGGATCACAGATACGCAGTATTTT. V is TRBV10-1 and J is TRBJ2-3, with TRBD2 matching 13 bases. Germline trimming cut 8 bases from V and 2 bases from J; bases unmatched to any gene: 4. The CDR3 length is 15 residues. Germline CDR1 and CDR2: WNHNN and SYGVQD (reference sequence).

This chain joins TRBV28 and TRBJ2-7; perhaps TRBD1 as D (7 bases). With 5 bases removed from V and 5 bases from J, the gap between germline ends came to 19 bases. The CDR3 consists of 15 residues. Germline loops: CDR1 MDHEN, CDR2 SYDVKM. This chain's CDR3 is CASSPPGGGGNEQYF. Written as DNA, the CDR3 is TGTGCCAGCAGTCCCCCCGGAGGGGGCGGGAACGAGCAGTACTTC.

The chain links TRBV5-1 to TRBJ2-3; 7 bases align to TRBD1. V lost 3 bases and J lost 2; bases outside the gene matches: 3. This CDR3 is 14 amino acids long. The germline CDR1 and CDR2 sequences are SGHRS and YFSETQ. This CDR3 is CASSWDRNTDTQYF. The CDR3 DNA follows: TGCGCCAGCAGCTGGGACAGAAACACAGATACGCAGTATTTT.

The V gene is TRBV10-3, the J gene TRBJ2-7; 15 bases are a match to TRBD2. This CDR3 has 20 residues. Germline V CDR1 and CDR2: ENHRY, SYGVKD. Losses at the gene ends were 5 bases for V and 0 bases for J; bases not matched to a gene: 14. The CDR3 DNA is TGTGCCATCAGTTTATTACCGGGACTAGCGGGAGGCCGGAGCTCCTACGAGCAGTACTTC. Its translation: CAISLLPGLAGGRSSYEQYF.

This chain connects TRBV4-1 to TRBJ2-5, with TRBD2 identical over 13 bases. J gave up 13 bases and V 3 bases, and 11 bases lay outside the gene matches. The CDR3 totals 15 residues. The germline V gene has CDR1 MGHRA and CDR2 YSYEKL. CDR3 sequence: CASSHLGLAGAVLYF. For the CDR3, the DNA is TGCGCCAGCAGCCACCTAGGACTAGCGGGAGCGGTTCTGTACTTC.

This chain uses TRBV4-3 with TRBJ1-2; a weak D match, TRBD1 (5 bases). This CDR3 is built from 15 residues. Trimming stripped 2 bases from V and 4 bases from J, with 14 bases between. Germline values: CDR1 LGHNA, CDR2 YSLEER. The CDR3 region has the DNA TGCGCCAGCAGCCAATCCGAGACAGCTCGCTATGGCTACACCTTC. As protein: CASSQSETARYGYTF.